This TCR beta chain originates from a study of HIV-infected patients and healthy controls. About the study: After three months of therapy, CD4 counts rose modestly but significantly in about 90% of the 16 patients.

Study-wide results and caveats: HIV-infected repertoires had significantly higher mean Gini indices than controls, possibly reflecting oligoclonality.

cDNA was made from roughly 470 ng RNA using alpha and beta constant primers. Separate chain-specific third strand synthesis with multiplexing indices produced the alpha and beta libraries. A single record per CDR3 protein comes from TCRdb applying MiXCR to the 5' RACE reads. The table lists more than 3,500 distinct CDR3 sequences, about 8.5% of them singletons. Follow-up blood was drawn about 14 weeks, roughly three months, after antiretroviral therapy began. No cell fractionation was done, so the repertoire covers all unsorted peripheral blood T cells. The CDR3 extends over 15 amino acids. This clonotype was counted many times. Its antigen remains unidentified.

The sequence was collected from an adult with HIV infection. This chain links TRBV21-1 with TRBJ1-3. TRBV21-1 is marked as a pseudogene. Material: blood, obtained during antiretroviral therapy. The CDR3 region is CASQREGPSGNTIYF. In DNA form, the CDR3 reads TGTGCCAGCCAACGGGAAGGGCCCTCTGGAAACACCATATATTTT.